What follows is one TCR beta chain and its context. Within Nashville, Tennessee resided all donors, each a Caucasian adult. From CD4+ cells came CD45RA+ naive and CD45RA-negative memory subsets. The authors ran the assay at deep level. In the original analysis: ImmunoSEQ only sent back junction sequences with no quality scores, so filtering was done differently. The data were produced by immunoSEQ multiplex PCR, yet TCRdb's version contains in-frame clones alone and is incomplete. That table furnishes V, J and clone size, whereas the DNA furnished D and trimming. The sample has 2 million to 2.5 million clones; roughly 93% are singletons. This specimen comes from a study of shared clonotypes between healthy human individuals. The CDR3 is 16 amino acids. Germline CDR1 is ENHRY and CDR2 is SYGVKD. V dropped 3 bases and J dropped 10 bases, with 21 bases sitting between them.

Sequenced input: naive CD4+ T cells from PBMCs. The sample's subset: CD45RA+ positively selected. The source is a man between 18 and 35 years old in good health. Some clones in this sample may be carry-over from other donors' samples. The chain has TRBV10-3 and TRBJ1-4, with D possibly matching TRBD1 (5 bases). The CDR3 bases are TGTGCCATCAGTGACTCCGGGACCCTTCTGCCCGGAAAACTGTTTTTT. Translating gives CAISDSGTLLPGKLFF.